In this sample, the clone carrying this TCR beta chain turned up once. Its antigen is undetermined. The repertoire was sequenced with immunoSEQ multiplex PCR; TCRdb's copy has only in-frame clones and lacks some. The sample shows fewer than 25,000 clones, around 81% of them seen only once. Once graft tissue had been processed, intraepithelial and lamina propria lymphocytes were released. The data stem from a study of graft-versus-host responses after intestinal transplantation. In the study overall: Each of the recipients got a multivisceral, liver-intestinal, or isolated intestinal transplant. Anti-thymocyte globulin induction preceded approximately three years of tacrolimus and steroid maintenance in all recipients.

Whole-study results and caveats: Some GvH clones were seen earlier in gut or blood, suggesting intestinal origin. Peak levels of circulating GvH clones tracked with early post-transplant HvG declines.

CDR1 is MNHEY, CDR2 SMNVEV, per germline (reference sequence). V gave up 0 bases and J gave up 2 bases, with 11 bases separating them. This CDR3 region has 16 residues. The sequenced sample was ileum tissue, obtained 12 days after intestinal transplant. The clonotype was recovered from a human patient who received an intestinal transplant, so some T cells may come from the graft donor. The rearrangement joins TRBV27 to TRBJ2-1, with D unclear. The CDR3 loop reads CASSLSGRAAYNEQFF. CDR3 coding DNA: TGTGCCAGCAGTTTATCGGGCAGAGCCGCCTACAATGAGCAGTTCTTC.